This record looks at one T cell receptor (beta chain) sequence and its context. This entry belongs to a study of blood T cell repertoires in COVID-19. Germline V gives CDR1 KGHDR, CDR2 SFDVKD. This CDR3 has 15 amino acids. The trim removed 6 bases at V and 2 bases at J, leaving 3 bases unmatched. The repertoire was sequenced with immunoSEQ multiplex PCR; TCRdb's copy has only in-frame clones and lacks some. The sample lists 150,000 to 200,000 clones, about 85% occurring once. The chain combines TRBV24-1 with TRBJ1-5; 10 bases are shared with TRBD1. This TCR came from a woman aged 60-70 years with acute or convalescent COVID-19. Sequencing was done on a sample of peripheral blood. CDR3 protein: CATSPGTGGNQPQHF. The DNA for the CDR3 is TGTGCCACCAGTCCCGGGACAGGGGGCAATCAGCCCCAGCATTTT.